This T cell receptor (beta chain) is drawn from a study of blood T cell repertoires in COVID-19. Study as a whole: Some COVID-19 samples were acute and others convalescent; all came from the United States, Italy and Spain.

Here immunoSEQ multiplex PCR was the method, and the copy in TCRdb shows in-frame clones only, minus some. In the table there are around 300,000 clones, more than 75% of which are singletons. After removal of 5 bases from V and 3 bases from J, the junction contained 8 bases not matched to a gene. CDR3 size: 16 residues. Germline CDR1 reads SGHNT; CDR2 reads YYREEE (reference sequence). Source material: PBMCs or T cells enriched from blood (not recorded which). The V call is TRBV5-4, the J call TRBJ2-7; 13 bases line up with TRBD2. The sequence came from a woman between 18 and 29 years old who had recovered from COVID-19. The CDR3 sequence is CASSRGLAGVNYEQYF. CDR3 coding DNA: TGTGCCAGCAGTCGCGGACTAGCGGGAGTTAACTACGAGCAGTACTTC.